This TCR beta chain stems from a study of cytomegalovirus exposure and HLA in healthy donors. Both 60 Vbeta primers and 13 Jbeta primers went into the PCR. Sequencing was performed with immunoSEQ multiplex PCR; in TCRdb, only in-frame clones are kept and a portion is missing. The profile shows around 220,000 clones, around 79% of them singletons. CDR1 and CDR2 from the germline V gene are MNHEY and SMNVEV (reference sequence). This CDR3 spans 14 amino acids. V was cut by 3 bases and J by 5 bases, with 10 bases left in between. The clonotype was recovered from a man younger than 35 in good health and CMV-seronegative. The chain joins TRBV27 to TRBJ2-2; D may be TRBD2 (6 bases). Sequenced input: PBMCs. The chain's CDR3 is CASSFAGPTGELFF. The CDR3 DNA follows: TGTGCCAGCAGTTTCGCGGGACCAACCGGGGAGCTGTTTTTT.